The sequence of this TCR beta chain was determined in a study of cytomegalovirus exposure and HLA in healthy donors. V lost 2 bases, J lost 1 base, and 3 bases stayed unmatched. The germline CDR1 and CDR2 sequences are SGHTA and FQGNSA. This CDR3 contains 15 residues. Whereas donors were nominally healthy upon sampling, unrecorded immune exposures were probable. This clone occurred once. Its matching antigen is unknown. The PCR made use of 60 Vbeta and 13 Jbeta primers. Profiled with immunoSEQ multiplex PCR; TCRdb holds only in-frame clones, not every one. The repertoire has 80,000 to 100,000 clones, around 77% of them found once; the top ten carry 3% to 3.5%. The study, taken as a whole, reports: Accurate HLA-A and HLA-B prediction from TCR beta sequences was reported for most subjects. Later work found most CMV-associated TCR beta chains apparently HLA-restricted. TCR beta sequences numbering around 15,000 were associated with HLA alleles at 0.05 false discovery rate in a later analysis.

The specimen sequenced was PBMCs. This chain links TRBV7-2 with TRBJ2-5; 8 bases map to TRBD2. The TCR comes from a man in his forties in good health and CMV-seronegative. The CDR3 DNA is TGTGCCAGCAGCTTAAACGGGGGGGTCCAAGAGACCCAGTACTTC. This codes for CASSLNGGVQETQYF.